What follows are 8 T cell receptor beta chains derived from one specimen sequenced in a study of T-cell reconstitution after alpha-beta-depleted transplantation in children (dated by TCRdb to the mid-2010s). In the paper's terms, the treatment or condition label means: allogeneic hematopoietic cell transplantation with graft depleted of TCRalphabeta T cells and CD19 B cells. The protocol used for the library was PCR. Sequencing used an Illumina HiSeq 2500. To normalize quantification of the TCRbeta repertoire, the TCR libraries were built with molecular barcoding that relied on unique molecular identifiers. TCRdb trimmed public reads at Q25 via fastp, called clones via MiXCR and kept in-frame beta chains. Every entry covers one CDR3 protein and lists the most common genes and DNA from its rows. This sample is represented by 450,000 to 600,000 distinct CDR3 sequences; 13% of them were singletons. About 2.2% of the sample is in the top ten clones.

This specimen consisted of PBMCs, mostly from graft donor cells, obtained 360 days after TCRalphabeta/CD19-depleted stem cell transplant. The receptors originated from a male patient under 18 who had a stem cell transplant for acute myeloid leukemia, so the T cells may come from the graft donor.

This clonotype was detected a few times. The J gene is TRBJ2-7, the V gene TRBV5-1, with 7 bases fitting TRBD1. The junction had 6 bases not matched to a gene; V was cut back by 0 bases and J by 6 bases. The CDR3 contains 14 residues. Germline V lookup: CDR1 SGHRS, CDR2 YFSETQ. This chain's CDR3 is CASSLGQGRGEQYF. CDR3 nucleotide sequence: TGCGCCAGCAGCTTGGGACAGGGTAGAGGCGAGCAGTACTTC.

In this sample, this clonotype turned up a few times. V and J are TRBV11-2 and TRBJ1-1; weak D call: TRBD1 (6 bases). Germline loops: CDR1 SGHAT, CDR2 FQNNGV. This CDR3 contains 12 residues. With 5 bases removed from V and 10 bases from J, the gap between germline ends came to 14 bases. The CDR3 coding sequence is TGTGCCAGCAGCCAGGGGTTTAAGGGAGCTTTCTTT. Translating it yields CASSQGFKGAFF.

With respect to this clonotype: A much larger clonotype is one base distant, so this may be a read error. The gene calls are TRBV12-3 or TRBV12-4 and TRBJ2-1; D possibly matches TRBD1 or TRBD2 (5 bases each). The CDR3 extends over 17 amino acids. The CDR3 loop is CTSSSGWDLFSYNEQFF. The CDR3 DNA is TGTACCAGCAGCTCCGGCTGGGACCTCTTCTCCTACAATGAGCAGTTCTTC.

This clonotype came up a few times. The chain couples TRBV10-3 to TRBJ2-7; no clear D gene. Deletions cut 3 bases from V and 0 bases from J, with 12 bases between. The germline gives CDR1 ENHRY, CDR2 SYGVKD. The CDR3 is 15 residues long. CDR3 in amino acids: CAISDSDGSSYEQYF. Written as DNA, the CDR3 is TGTGCCATCAGTGACTCGGACGGTAGCTCCTACGAGCAGTACTTC.

This clonotype was seen a few times. V is TRBV7-2 and J is TRBJ2-3, with D perhaps matching TRBD2 (6 bases). The length of the CDR3 is 17 residues. Germline-derived CDR1 and CDR2 are SGHTA and FQGNSA. V lost 1 base to trimming and J lost 5 bases, with 19 bases between them. The CDR3 spells CASSLVGGRVKGDTQYF. The CDR3 DNA reads TGTGCCAGCAGCTTAGTGGGAGGCCGGGTGAAAGGAGATACGCAGTATTTT. Looking up the rest from reference TRBV7-2 and TRBJ2-3 gives the full variable domain: GAGVSQSPSNKVTEKGKDVELRCDPISGHTALYWYRQSLGQGLEFLIYFQGNSAPDKSGLPSDRFSAERTGGSVSTLTIQRTQQEDSAVYLCASSLVGGRVKGDTQYFGPGTRLTVL.

V usage is TRBV9 and J usage is TRBJ2-7; D is perhaps TRBD2 (6 bases). This CDR3 is built from 15 residues. V was pared by 1 base and J by 2 bases, with 13 bases between. Germline CDR1 SGDLS, CDR2 YYNGEE. The CDR3: CASSVSPSETYEQYF. The DNA for the CDR3 is TGTGCCAGCAGCGTATCTCCTAGCGAGACCTACGAGCAGTACTTC.

This clonotype was observed a few times. The chain employs TRBV12-3 or TRBV12-4 and TRBJ2-1; perhaps TRBD1 as D (7 bases). The V end was cut by 3 bases, the J end by 12 bases, with 9 bases between. The CDR3 totals 11 residues. The DNA of the CDR3 is TGTGCCAGCAGTTTCCAGGGGGGGCAGTTCTTC. It is translated as CASSFQGGQFF.

J is TRBJ2-7 and V is TRBV6-5, with 10 bases identical to TRBD2. CDR3 length: 18 residues. Germline CDR1 reads MNHEY; CDR2 reads SVGAGI. The V and J ends lost 0 bases and 0 bases, in that order; junction bases with no gene match: 8. CDR3 in DNA: TGTGCCAGCAGTTACTCGTCCCCGGGACTAGCGTCCTCCTACGAGCAGTACTTC. Residues: CASSYSSPGLASSYEQYF.